These 21 T cell receptor beta chains were all obtained from the same sample, sequenced in a study of cytomegalovirus exposure and HLA in healthy donors. PCR primers comprised 60 Vbeta and 13 Jbeta primers. TCRdb's table, derived via immunoSEQ multiplex PCR, lists solely in-frame clones and lacks some. The sample includes around 97,000 clones, roughly a tenth of them seen just once. The specimen sequenced was PBMCs. Receptors were obtained from a man aged 50-60 years in good health and CMV-seropositive.

V and J are TRBV7-8 and TRBJ1-4; TRBD1 might be the D (6 bases). Germline V gives CDR1 SGHVS, CDR2 FQNEAQ. This CDR3 is 17 amino acids long. V lost 4 bases to trimming and J lost 4 bases, with 19 bases between them. CDR3 DNA sequence: TGTGCCAGCAGCTCAATCCCAGCGCGGGGGCATAATGAAAAACTGTTTTTT. Protein: CASSSIPARGHNEKLFF. The full variable domain, in which reference TRBV7-8 and TRBJ1-4 provide the parts outside the CDR3, is GAGVSQSPRYKVAKRGQDVALRCDPISGHVSLFWYQQALGQGPEFLTYFQNEAQLDKSGLPSDRFFAERPEGSVSTLKIQRTQQEDSAVYLCASSSIPARGHNEKLFFGSGTQLSVL.

This chain uses TRBV27 with TRBJ1-1; D unclear. Looked up from germline, CDR1 is MNHEY and CDR2 is SMNVEV (reference sequence). Between the trimmed V and J ends, which lost 4 bases and 3 bases, there was a span of 3 bases. The CDR3 is made up of 11 amino acids. The CDR3 DNA reads as TGTGCCAGCAGTTCGGACACTGAAGCTTTCTTT. Translation: CASSSDTEAFF.

V usage is TRBV18 and J usage is TRBJ2-3; 15 bases line up with TRBD2. V lost 3 bases to trimming and J lost 0 bases; unmatched junction nucleotides: 7. Germline CDR1 and CDR2: KGHSH and LQKENI. The CDR3 contains 19 residues. As DNA, the CDR3 is TGTGCCAGCTCACCGCTGGGACTAGCGGGAGGAGGCAGCACAGATACGCAGTATTTT. It codes for CASSPLGLAGGGSTDTQYF. The entire variable domain, with the rest obtained from reference TRBV18 and TRBJ2-3, is as follows: NAGVMQNPRHLVRRRGQEARLRCSPMKGHSHVYWYRQLPEEGLKFMVYLQKENIIDESGMPKERFSAEFPKEGPSILRIQQVVRGDSAAYFCASSPLGLAGGGSTDTQYFGPGTRLTVL.

This clone turned up a few times. V and J are TRBV5-1 and TRBJ2-1; D not certain. Trimming shortened V by 1 base and J by 6 bases, and 14 bases separated the two germline ends. Germline V gene sequence: CDR1 SGHRS, CDR2 YFSETQ. The CDR3 totals 15 residues. In nucleotides, the CDR3 is TGCGCCAGCAGCTTGTCTACCCCTCTACGCAATGAGCAGTTCTTC. Residues: CASSLSTPLRNEQFF.

The chain combines TRBV19 with TRBJ1-1, with D perhaps matching TRBD1 (6 bases). The germline V gene has CDR1 LNHDA and CDR2 SQIVND (reference sequence). The V gene lost 5 bases and the J gene lost 5 bases, with 15 bases spanning the gap. The CDR3 is made up of 14 amino acids. Here the CDR3 DNA reads TGTGCCAGTAGTTTTAGACAGGTCGGGACTGAAGCTTTCTTT. It codes for CASSFRQVGTEAFF.

In its sample, this clone was seen a few times. The chain employs TRBV13 and TRBJ2-1; 13 bases fit TRBD2. The CDR3 covers 15 residues. Germline V gives CDR1 PRHDT, CDR2 FYEKMQ (reference sequence). Unmatched junction bases numbered 3, after V lost 3 bases and J lost 7 bases. CDR3 region: CASSLTTSGRNEQFF. DNA of the CDR3: TGTGCCAGCAGCTTGACGACTAGCGGGAGGAATGAGCAGTTCTTC.

This clone was observed a few times. The junction shows a germline mismatch at one end, possibly a read error. The genes are TRBV2 and TRBJ1-1; 7 bases agree with TRBD1. Germline CDR1 SNHLY, CDR2 FYNNEI. This CDR3 is 13 amino acids long. The CDR3 reads CASSQGGTRLLGF. The CDR3 region has the DNA TGTGCCAGCAGCCAGGGGGGTACCCGTCTTTTAGGCTTT.

This clone was detected only a few times. The V and J genes are TRBV4-1 and TRBJ1-5; D may be TRBD1 (6 bases). Germline CDR1 MGHRA, CDR2 YSYEKL. The V end lost 0 bases, the J end lost 3 bases, and 12 bases lay between the germline ends. The CDR3 is 16 amino acids. The CDR3 sequence is CASSQEQGLINQPQHF. The CDR3 bases are TGCGCCAGCAGCCAAGAACAGGGTTTGATCAATCAGCCCCAGCATTTT.

The rearrangement links TRBV6-1 to TRBJ2-3, with 8 nucleotides matching TRBD1. Germline V lookup: CDR1 MNHNS, CDR2 SASEGT. V shed 4 bases, J shed 3 bases, and the junction held 15 bases outside the gene matches. The CDR3 contains 18 residues. For the CDR3, the DNA is TGTGCCAGCAGTGGACAGGGGCTAAGGCTTGGTCGGACAGATACGCAGTATTTT. Amino acids: CASSGQGLRLGRTDTQYF.

This clone has only a few counts. V and J are TRBV6-4 and TRBJ2-2; D is unclear. This CDR3 is 13 amino acids long. The germline V gene encodes CDR1 MRHNA and CDR2 SNTAGT. Trimming took off 4 bases at V and 7 bases at J, with 10 bases between the two ends. CDR3 sequence: CASSAQAHGELFF. The CDR3 nucleotides are TGTGCCAGCAGTGCTCAGGCCCACGGGGAGCTGTTTTTT.

The genes are TRBV6-5 and TRBJ2-7, with a tentative D call TRBD2 (5 bases). The CDR3 totals 12 residues. CDR1 and CDR2 (germline): MNHEY, SVGAGI. Trimming took off 8 bases at V and 3 bases at J, with 11 bases between the two ends. CDR3 sequence (DNA): TGTGCCAGCGAGATGAGGGTCTACGAGCAGTACTTC. This gives the protein CASEMRVYEQYF.

The genes are TRBV7-9 and TRBJ2-1; D perhaps matches TRBD2 (5 bases). CDR3 length: 13 amino acids. V shed 2 bases and J shed 3 bases, with 5 bases lying between them. Germline values: CDR1 SEHNR, CDR2 FQNEAQ (reference sequence). As DNA, the CDR3 is TGTGCCAGCAGCTTACGGGACTACAATGAGCAGTTCTTC. Translation: CASSLRDYNEQFF.

Only a few counts were recorded for this clone. The V and J genes are TRBV27 and TRBJ2-7, with TRBD2 as a possible D gene (6 bases). Germline CDR1 reads MNHEY; CDR2 reads SMNVEV (reference sequence). The CDR3 length is 15 residues. The V and J ends lost 2 bases and 1 base respectively, with 12 bases between them. The CDR3 sequence is CASSLRLASSYEQYF. The CDR3 DNA is TGTGCCAGCAGTTTAAGGCTAGCGAGTTCCTACGAGCAGTACTTC.

The gene calls are TRBV4-3 and TRBJ2-1, with a possible D match to TRBD2 (6 bases). Trimming took 0 bases from V and 10 from J, leaving 13 bases between them. The CDR3 length is 14 residues. Germline lookup yields CDR1 LGHNA and CDR2 YSLEER. The CDR3 DNA reads as TGCGCCAGCAGCCAAGAAGGGGCGACTAGAGAGCAGTTCTTC. Its translation: CASSQEGATREQFF.

The chain combines TRBV18 with TRBJ1-1, with TRBD1 matching over 11 bases. The CDR3 is made up of 18 amino acids. The V gene's germline CDR1 is KGHSH and CDR2 LQKENI. Trimming took 4 bases from V and 2 from J; bases not matched to a gene: 12. The CDR3 DNA reads as TGTGCCAGCTCACTAGAAAGGACAGGGGGCTTTAGAAACACTGAAGCTTTCTTT. Translating gives CASSLERTGGFRNTEAFF. The complete variable domain, with remaining parts taken from reference TRBV18 and TRBJ1-1, reads NAGVMQNPRHLVRRRGQEARLRCSPMKGHSHVYWYRQLPEEGLKFMVYLQKENIIDESGMPKERFSAEFPKEGPSILRIQQVVRGDSAAYFCASSLERTGGFRNTEAFFGQGTRLTVV.

In this sample, this clone turned up a few times. This chain links TRBV20-1 with TRBJ1-1, with D perhaps matching TRBD1 (6 bases). Trimming took 8 bases from V and 7 from J, leaving 14 bases between them. The CDR3 totals 11 residues. Germline-derived CDR1 and CDR2 are DFQATT and SNEGSKA (reference sequence). The CDR3 DNA follows: TGCAGTTTACAGGGTGGGAGTGAAGCTTTCTTT. Residues: CSLQGGSEAFF.

The chain is built from TRBV15 and TRBJ1-4; the D gene is possibly TRBD1 (5 bases). The germline V gene encodes CDR1 LNHNV and CDR2 YYDKDF (reference sequence). Deletions cut 1 base from V and 11 bases from J, with 8 bases between. This CDR3 spans 12 amino acids. The DNA for the CDR3 is TGTGCCACCAGCAGAGGGACAACGAAACTGTTTTTT. It specifies CATSRGTTKLFF. Filled out from reference TRBV15 and TRBJ1-4, the complete variable domain reads DAMVIQNPRYQVTQFGKPVTLSCSQTLNHNVMYWYQQKSSQAPKLLFHYYDKDFNNEADTPDNFQSRRPNTSFCFLDIRSPGLGDTAMYLCATSRGTTKLFFGSGTQLSVL.

The rearrangement links TRBV7-2 to TRBJ1-3; D possibly corresponds to TRBD1 (5 bases). V was pared by 6 bases and J by 3 bases, with 15 bases between. This CDR3 comprises 15 residues. Germline-derived CDR1 and CDR2 are SGHTA and FQGNSA. In nucleotides, the CDR3 is TGTGCCAGCAGGTTCGGGGGAGGCAATGGAAACACCATATATTTT. Translation gives CASRFGGGNGNTIYF.

The sample holds a few counts of this clone. The chain carries TRBV28 and TRBJ1-3, with 8 bases identical to TRBD1. CDR1 and CDR2 (germline): MDHEN, SYDVKM. The CDR3 has 16 amino acids. The V segment lost 7 bases and the J segment 3 bases; nucleotides outside the gene matches: 11. In nucleotides, the CDR3 is TGTGCCAGCATGGGGTGGCAGGGGGCGGATGGAAACACCATATATTTT. This sequence encodes CASMGWQGADGNTIYF.

The chain carries TRBV19 and TRBJ2-1; the match to TRBD2 covers 10 bases. V shed 4 bases, J shed 10 bases, and the junction held 4 bases outside the gene matches. Germline assignment: CDR1 LNHDA and CDR2 SQIVND (reference sequence). The CDR3 is 13 amino acids. DNA of the CDR3: TGTGCCAGTAGTAAACTAGCGGGATACGAGCAGTTCTTC. Encoded protein: CASSKLAGYEQFF.

The chain recombines TRBV7-3 with TRBJ2-7, with D perhaps matching TRBD1 (5 bases). This CDR3 comprises 14 residues. CDR1 is SGHTA, CDR2 FQGTGA, per germline. The V end lost 5 bases, the J end lost 2 bases, and 13 bases lay between the germline ends. Here the CDR3 reads CASSQTGTTYEQYF. Here the CDR3 DNA reads TGTGCCAGCAGCCAAACAGGCACCACCTACGAGCAGTACTTC.